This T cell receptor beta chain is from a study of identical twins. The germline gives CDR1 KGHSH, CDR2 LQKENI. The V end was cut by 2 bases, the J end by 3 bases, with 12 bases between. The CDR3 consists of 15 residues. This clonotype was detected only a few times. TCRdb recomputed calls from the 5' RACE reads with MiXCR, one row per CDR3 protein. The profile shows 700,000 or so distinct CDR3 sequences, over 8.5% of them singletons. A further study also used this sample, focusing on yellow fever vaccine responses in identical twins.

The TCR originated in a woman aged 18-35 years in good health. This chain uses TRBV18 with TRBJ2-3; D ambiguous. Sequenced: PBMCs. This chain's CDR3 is CASSPGRRNTDTQYF. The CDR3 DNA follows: TGTGCCAGCTCACCAGGAAGGCGGAATACAGATACGCAGTATTTT.